The rows below give T cell receptor beta chains drawn from one sample of a study of shared clonotypes between healthy human individuals. Sequencing used immunoSEQ multiplex PCR; TCRdb keeps in-frame clones, though not all of them. This table has approximately 810,000 clones, about 92% appearing once. Sequencing input: naive CD8+ T cells sorted from blood. The receptors were gathered from a man younger than 45 in good health. Both conserved end residues are part of each CDR3. The order of the fields is CDR3 protein, CDR3 DNA, J gene, V gene, D gene, clone size. A D gene is named only where the DNA matches it firmly. The size of a clone is reported for some rows only, either as once, few or many, or as a class for expanded clones.

CASSLVGGDQPQHF TGTGCCAGCAGCTTAGTGGGTGGGGATCAGCCCCAGCATTTT TRBJ1-5 TRBV7-2 - -
CASSLPTDSYSYNEQFF TGTGCCAGCAGCTTGCCGACTGACAGTTACTCCTACAATGAGCAGTTCTTC TRBJ2-1 TRBV5-4 - -
CASSQVAGAYEQYF TGCGCCAGCAGCCAAGTCGCAGGGGCCTACGAGCAGTACTTC TRBJ2-7 TRBV4-1 - once
CASSQAGITDTQYF TGTGCCAGCAGTCAAGCGGGAATCACAGATACGCAGTATTTT TRBJ2-3 TRBV7-9 TRBD2 -
CASSHTVLGTSSYNEQFF TGTGCCAGCAGCCATACAGTTCTCGGGACTAGCTCCTACAATGAGCAGTTCTTC TRBJ2-1 TRBV7-7 TRBD2 -
CASSQGTGLWEQYF TGTGCCAGCAGCCAGGGGACAGGGCTGTGGGAGCAGTACTTC TRBJ2-7 TRBV7-9 TRBD1 few
CASSVGGGGAGGPTDTQYF TGTGCCAGCAGCGTAGGAGGGGGCGGGGCGGGAGGTCCCACAGATACGCAGTATTTT TRBJ2-3 TRBV9 - -
CASSNRATRPRNEQFF TGTGCCAGTAGTAACCGGGCCACAAGACCCCGCAATGAGCAGTTCTTC TRBJ2-1 TRBV19 - -
CASFLGLSTGELFF TGTGCCAGCTTCCTCGGGCTGAGCACCGGGGAGCTGTTTTTT TRBJ2-2 TRBV5-8 - once
CASSFFGSRAYNEQFF TGTGCCAGCAGCTTTTTCGGGAGTCGGGCCTACAATGAGCAGTTCTTC TRBJ2-1 TRBV7-8 - -
CASSQIGGQFGYTF TGCGCCAGCAGCCAAATAGGAGGACAGTTTGGCTACACCTTC TRBJ1-2 TRBV4-3 - -
CASSLGRTGIYEQYF TGTGCCAGCAGTTTAGGTAGGACAGGGATCTACGAGCAGTACTTC TRBJ2-7 TRBV28 TRBD1 few
CAWSSTGRTYEQYF TGTGCCTGGAGTTCGACAGGGAGAACCTACGAGCAGTACTTC TRBJ2-7 TRBV30 TRBD1 -
CASSVGGLAGDEQYF TGTGCCAGCAGCGTAGGAGGATTAGCGGGAGACGAGCAGTACTTC TRBJ2-7 TRBV9 TRBD2 once